One TCR beta chain is described in this entry. Its antigen is unknown. Qualities for individual bases were not recorded, and no much larger clone is one base off. The cohort consisted of 600 or so healthy bone marrow donors. Cohort members were all nominally healthy when sampled, although unrecorded immune exposures were likely present. The donor was CMV seropositive and belonged to the group of more than 250 seropositive cohort members. A peripheral blood sample was provided by each donor, and peripheral blood mononuclear cells were used for TCR beta sequencing. The Qiagen DNeasy Blood Extraction Kit was used to extract genomic DNA from the blood cell samples. This entry is derived from a study of cytomegalovirus exposure and HLA in healthy donors (dated by TCRdb to 2017 to 2019). About the full investigation: An earlier analysis of some 620 of the donors reported about 300 Gb of sequence data and 95 million to 130 million unique TCR beta sequences obtained from approximately 180 million T cells. Approximately 310 gigabases of sequencing data and approximately 85 million unique TCR sequences were included in an early release covering under 650 HLA-typed donors. Of the roughly 400 genotyped donors, less than 90% were placed in the genetic ancestry cluster associated with self-reported Caucasian donors. The aim of the study was to test whether cataloging public T cell receptors could identify signatures of past pathogen exposure. The study profiled the T cell repertoires of hundreds of subjects by immunosequencing and related them to cytomegalovirus serostatus. In addition to the first cohort of approximately 650 subjects, a separate validation cohort of 120 different subjects was used. High-throughput TCR immunosequencing, statistical association of individual TCRs with disease status, and machine learning were combined to predict cytomegalovirus infection status. To study patterns of TCR occurrence, a later analysis re-analyzed previously published TCR beta repertoires from hundreds of donors and added high-resolution HLA genotyping. The later analysis used no new phenotypic data to find candidate immune exposures, relying instead on TCR beta sequences and their occurrence across donors. In an earlier analysis of 500 to 650 of the donors, high-throughput TCR beta sequencing was used to judge whether each TCR beta V gene segment behaved as functional or pseudogenic. Alongside the repertoire data, information on donor age, sex, ethnicity and CMV serostatus was compiled. A later genetic analysis used genome-wide SNP genotypes for about 60% of the 666 donors, treating that subset as a discovery cohort. Every repertoire in the discovery cohort had been generated on one and the same sequencing platform. HLA typing covered class I and class II loci at four-digit resolution. The number of typed donors differed by locus: roughly 629-640 for A, B, C, DRB1 and DQB1; 522 for DQA1; about 600 for DPA1; and some 430 for DPB1. Because of strong linkage in the cohort, a handful of DR-DQ haplotypes were treated as single units for association and clustering. Among roughly 400 genotyped donors of the cohort, an average of around 240,000 unique TCR beta nucleotide sequences were sequenced per donor, roughly 20% of them non-productive.

The CDR1 and CDR2 encoded by the germline V gene are MNHEY and SVGAGI. Trimming removed 6 bases from V and 3 bases from J, leaving 9 bases between the germline ends. The CDR3 holds 13 amino acids from the cysteine to the phenylalanine. Only CDR3 DNA remains: 39 bases, in frame from the first base. Receptors were amplified or captured by the immunoSEQ multiplex PCR assay. For the multiplex PCR, a mixture combining 60 forward primers for TCR Vbeta segments and 13 reverse primers for TCR Jbeta segments was used. The CDR3 region of rearranged TCR beta genes was amplified from genomic DNA with a multiplex PCR assay. On the Illumina HiSeq System, the amplified TCR beta libraries were sequenced as 87-base-pair reads. Regarding the original processing steps: A later analysis counted some 74 million unique TCR beta chains across the 666 repertoires, and roughly 10 million of these chains were shared by at least two donors. Raw reads were error-corrected and collapsed into unique sequences with a nearest-neighbor algorithm that merged closely related sequences to remove PCR and sequencing errors. V, D and J gene segments were assigned by aligning CDR3 sequences to IMGT reference sequences. For a sequence to be retained, a match of at least six nucleotides to both a V gene segment and a J gene segment was required. A rearrangement was called productive if the CDR3 had no stop codons and remained in frame with V and J, and every other rearrangement was called non-productive. CDR3 was defined by IMGT convention, running from the second conserved V-encoded cysteine to the conserved J-encoded phenylalanine. The earlier analysis of about 530 of the donors excluded any sequence lacking an unambiguous match to a single V gene segment. An earlier analysis of fewer than 750 of the donors classified V segments as functional when productive rearrangements were above 56.7% and as segregating when the standard deviation between donors was above 5%. A statistical classification framework was built to diagnose cytomegalovirus status from the catalog of TCR beta chain sequences. V and J gene assignment, in a later analysis, came from comparing TCR nucleotide sequences with IMGT/GENE-DB human TR gene sequences. In a later analysis, CDR3 sequences and most-parsimonious VDJ recombination scenarios were assigned using the TCRdist pipeline. In a later analysis, every TCR beta chain was defined by the combination of its CDR3 amino acid sequence and its V-gene family, and reads without a unique V-gene family were dropped. A later analysis removed 600 or so highly shared, low-generation-probability nucleotide sequences to deal with suspected cross-contamination and a sequencing artifact. In a later analysis, a clonal expansion index was calculated for each public chain from normalized within-repertoire ranks of inferred template counts. Generation probabilities in a later analysis came from a VDJ recombination model fitted to out-of-frame rearrangements, and those results were checked against IGoR. In a later analysis, TCR-TCR, TCR-HLA and TCR-CMV co-occurrence was scored with hypergeometric tests, and a repertoire-size bias correction was applied to TCR pairs. In a later analysis, false discovery rates were estimated by permuting HLA or CMV assignments 20 times. In a later analysis, co-occurring TCRs were grouped using DBSCAN, with TCRdist sequence similarity added in when clustering inside HLA-allele-positive subsets. Repertoires with fewer than 30,000 or more than 120,000 public chains were left out of co-occurrence clustering, as were four to six repertoires with anomalous nucleotide sharing. The source is immuneACCESS, and TCRdb retained only in-frame sequences with V and J called. Part of the clones is not carried over; for the studies checked, unresolved V genes explain less than half of this, and the remainder is unexplained. The V and J calls and clone size are taken from that table; D and trimming were inferred from the DNA. Present in this sample are around 100,000 clones, just under 70% of which were seen just once. Roughly 8.7% of the sample is held by the ten biggest clonotypes.

Results the study describes overall, beyond this receptor: Fewer than 20 rarely observed V segments, including chromosome 9 orphons, were excluded from the earlier analysis of approximately 600 of the donors because counts were too low. Specific HLA alleles were associated with 16,951 TCR beta sequences at a false discovery rate of 0.05 in a later analysis. Only TCR beta chains were sequenced in this cohort, and the absence of alpha or paired-chain data limited detectable features. In a later analysis, the rate of TCR association differed among HLA loci, with DRB1 alleles having the most associated TCRs and HLA-C alleles having the fewest. The classifier was reported to diagnose cytomegalovirus status with high specificity and sensitivity in both the original cohort and the validation cohort. A later analysis found that HLA-associated TCR beta chains were more clonally expanded and had lower generation probabilities than equally common non-associated chains. Immune exposure information for the cohort was limited to CMV serostatus. Broadly in line with IMGT annotations, most TCR beta V segments showed up in productive rearrangements about 87% or about 30% of the time in an earlier analysis of approximately 640 of the donors. In the study, 150 to 200 TCR beta chains were listed as associated with cytomegalovirus. Strong co-occurrence of HLA alleles, especially DR and DQ, made assigning TCR associations to individual alleles difficult. A later analysis reported that several top co-occurrence clusters appeared linked to parvovirus B19, influenza, CMV and Epstein-Barr virus. Correlated functional status among segregating V segments might be attributable to linkage disequilibrium, but an unknown experimental factor could not be ruled out. A further reported finding was that TCR beta sequences accurately predicted the HLA-A and HLA-B alleles for most subjects in the first cohort. A cluster of highly shared sequence variants was judged likely to represent a technical artifact of the sequencing pipeline. Most TCR sequences were observed very rarely across donors, whereas some public TCRs were present in many individuals. It was suggested by the authors that the approach could potentially be generalized to other disease states and immunological phenotypes. Because HLA typing was unavailable for some donors at each locus, only the typed subset was used in association tests. An association between a missense DCLRE1C variant and V-gene and J-gene trimming of TCR beta chains was found in a later genetic analysis and replicated in an independent cohort. In a later genetic analysis, fewer N-insertions in productive TCRs were reported among donors in an Asian-associated ancestry cluster than the approximately 670-donor mean. Some IMGT-functional V segments, including TRBV6-2 and TRBV6-3, could not be distinguished by the 87-base-pair reads and were therefore excluded. In a later analysis, most CMV-associated TCR beta chains were found to appear HLA-restricted, with HLA associations seemingly driven largely by CMV exposure. In vitro tests confirmed that a few of the cytomegalovirus-associated TCR beta chains recognize cytomegalovirus antigens. Presence/absence analyses assumed roughly uniform sequencing depth across donors, an assumption that may not hold.

The TCR was taken from a man aged 30-40 years in good health and CMV-seropositive. Here the chain combines TRBV6-5 and TRBJ1-5; a tentative D call is TRBD1 (6 bases match). The sequenced sample consisted of PBMCs. The CDR3 protein sequence reads: CASRRQVNQPQHF. Here is the DNA: TGTGCCAGCAGACGACAGGTCAATCAGCCCCAGCATTTT.